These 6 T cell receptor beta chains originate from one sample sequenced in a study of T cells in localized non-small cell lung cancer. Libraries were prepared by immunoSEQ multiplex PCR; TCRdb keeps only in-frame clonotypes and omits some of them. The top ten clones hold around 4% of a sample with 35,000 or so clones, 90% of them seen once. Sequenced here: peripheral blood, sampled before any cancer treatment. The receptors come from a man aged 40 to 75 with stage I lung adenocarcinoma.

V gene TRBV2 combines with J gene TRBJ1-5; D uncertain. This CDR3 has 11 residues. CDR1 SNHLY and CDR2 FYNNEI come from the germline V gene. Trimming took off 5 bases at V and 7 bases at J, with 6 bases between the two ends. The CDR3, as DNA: TGTGCCAGCAGTTACGACCAGCCCCAGCATTTT. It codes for CASSYDQPQHF.

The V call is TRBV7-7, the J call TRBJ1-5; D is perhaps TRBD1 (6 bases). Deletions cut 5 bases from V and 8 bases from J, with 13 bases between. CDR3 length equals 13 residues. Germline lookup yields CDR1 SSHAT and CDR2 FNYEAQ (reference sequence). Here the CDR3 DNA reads TGTGCCAGCAGCGCGGGGGCTAGGGAGCCCCAGCATTTT. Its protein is CASSAGAREPQHF.

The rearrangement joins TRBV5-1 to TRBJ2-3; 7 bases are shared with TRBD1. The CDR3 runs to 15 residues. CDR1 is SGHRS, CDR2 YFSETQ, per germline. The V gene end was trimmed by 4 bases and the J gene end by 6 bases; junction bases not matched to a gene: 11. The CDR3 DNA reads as TGCGCCAGCAGCCCGACCGGGACAGCGCGGGATACGCAGTATTTT. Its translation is CASSPTGTARDTQYF.

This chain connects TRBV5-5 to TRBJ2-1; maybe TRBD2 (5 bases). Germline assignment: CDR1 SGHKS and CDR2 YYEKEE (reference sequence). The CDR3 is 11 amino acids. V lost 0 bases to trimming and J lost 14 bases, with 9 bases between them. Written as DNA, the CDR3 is TGTGCCAGCAGCTTGGGTGGGCGGGAGTTCTTC. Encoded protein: CASSLGGREFF. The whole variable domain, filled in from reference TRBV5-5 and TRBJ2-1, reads DAGVTQSPTHLIKTRGQQVTLRCSPISGHKSVSWYQQVLGQGPQFIFQYYEKEERGRGNFPDRFSARQFPNYSSELNVNALLLGDSALYLCASSLGGREFFGPGTRLTVL.

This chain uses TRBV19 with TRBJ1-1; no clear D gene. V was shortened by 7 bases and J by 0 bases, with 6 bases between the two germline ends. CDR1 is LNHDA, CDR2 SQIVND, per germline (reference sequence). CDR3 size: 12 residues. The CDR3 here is CASTDVNTEAFF. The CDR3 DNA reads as TGTGCCAGTACCGACGTGAACACTGAAGCTTTCTTT. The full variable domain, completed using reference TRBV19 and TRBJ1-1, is DGGITQSPKYLFRKEGQNVTLSCEQNLNHDAMYWYRQDPGQGLRLIYYSQIVNDFQKGDIAEGYSVSREKKESFPLTVTSAQKNPTAFYLCASTDVNTEAFFGQGTRLTVV.

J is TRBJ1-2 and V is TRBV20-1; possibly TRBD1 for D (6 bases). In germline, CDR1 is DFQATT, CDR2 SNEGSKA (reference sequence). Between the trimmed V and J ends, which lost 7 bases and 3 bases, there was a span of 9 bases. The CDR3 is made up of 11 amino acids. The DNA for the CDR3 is TGCAGTGGAAGGACAGACTATGGCTACACCTTC. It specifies CSGRTDYGYTF.